This record looks at one TCR beta chain sequence and its context. As yet, its antigen is unknown. Each of the donors was a healthy bone marrow donor. The PCR ran on 60 Vbeta and 13 Jbeta primers. Here immunoSEQ multiplex PCR was the method, and the copy in TCRdb shows in-frame clones only, minus some. The sample has around 130,000 clones; approximately 85% are singletons. This sample is drawn from a study of cytomegalovirus exposure and HLA in healthy donors. Study-level background: One earlier analysis, a look at 150 million to 200 million T cells, found some 110 million unique TCR beta sequences. Study-wide points: In an earlier analysis, productive rearrangement rates for most beta V segments clustered near 87% or 30%. TCR sequences were mostly rare, though some public TCRs occurred in many donors.

The germline V gene has CDR1 LNHDA and CDR2 SQIVND (reference sequence). The CDR3 has 16 amino acids. Trimming left V 2 bases short and J 5 bases short, with 15 bases between. The source material was PBMCs. The TCR sequence derives from a boy under 18 in good health and CMV-seronegative. The chain joins TRBV19 to TRBJ1-4; D is unresolved. The CDR3 region has the DNA TGTGCCAGTAGTATACCCTACACATTGAGGAATGAAAAACTGTTTTTT. Translating gives CASSIPYTLRNEKLFF.